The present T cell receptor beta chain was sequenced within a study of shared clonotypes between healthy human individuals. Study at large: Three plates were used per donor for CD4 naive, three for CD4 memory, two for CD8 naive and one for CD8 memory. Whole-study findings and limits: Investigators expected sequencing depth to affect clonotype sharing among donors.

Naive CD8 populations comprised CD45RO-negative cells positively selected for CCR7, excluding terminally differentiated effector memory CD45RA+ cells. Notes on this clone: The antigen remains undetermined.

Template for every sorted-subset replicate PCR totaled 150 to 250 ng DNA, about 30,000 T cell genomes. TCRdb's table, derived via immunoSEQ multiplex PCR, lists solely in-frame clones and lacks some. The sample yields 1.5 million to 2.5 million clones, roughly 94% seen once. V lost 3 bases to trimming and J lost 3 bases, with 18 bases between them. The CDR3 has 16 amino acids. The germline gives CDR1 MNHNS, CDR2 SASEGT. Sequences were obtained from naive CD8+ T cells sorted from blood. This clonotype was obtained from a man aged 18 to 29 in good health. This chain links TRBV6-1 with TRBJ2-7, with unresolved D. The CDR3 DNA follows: TGTGCCAGCAGTGAGGGGTGGTCCAGTATATTCTACGAGCAGTACTTC. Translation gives CASSEGWSSIFYEQYF.